This T cell receptor beta chain comes out of a study of CD8+ T cells in alopecia areata. Sequencing relied on a cDNA template that was reverse transcribed from extracted RNA. The data were produced by immunoSEQ multiplex PCR, yet TCRdb's version contains in-frame clones alone and is incomplete. The table has about 190,000 clones, 50% to 70% seen once. Findings and caveats of the study: Alphabeta T cells residing in normal skin are also sequenced in scalp samples. Compared with normal scalp, lesional scalp had higher clonality and more expanded CD8+ clones.

Comment on this clone: The target antigen is unknown.

CDR1 and CDR2 from the germline V gene are MNHEY and SVGAGI. V lost 8 bases to trimming and J lost 4 bases, with 14 bases between them. The CDR3 sequence is 13 residues long. The chain combines TRBV6-5 with TRBJ1-2; the D gene is possibly TRBD1 (5 bases). This clonotype originated in a human donor with alopecia areata. Specimen: CD4+ T cells sorted from blood, collected at week 0. The CDR3 sequence is CASSPGVLYGYTF. The DNA of the CDR3 is TGTGCCAGCTCCCCGGGGGTCCTCTATGGCTACACCTTC.